The 13 T cell receptor beta chains listed next were all sequenced from one sample in a study of regulatory T cells. Broader study findings: Hydrophobic residues at CDR3 positions 6 and 7 were enriched in conventional CD4+ T cells of CD3G-deficient patients.

For these receptors, no antigen is known. Amplification used 52 TRBV primers and 13 TRBJ primers. Clones were sequenced by immunoSEQ multiplex PCR, and TCRdb holds only the in-frame ones, with some missing. The sample consists of tens of thousands of clones, over 75% of them appearing once. The sample comprised conventional CD4+ T cells sorted from blood. These receptors all stem from a person aged 18-29 years with CD3G deficiency.

The chain combines TRBV28 with TRBJ2-7; D remains ambiguous. This CDR3 has 15 amino acids. Trimming removed 4 bases at V and 0 bases at J, with 13 bases between. Germline loops: CDR1 MDHEN, CDR2 SYDVKM. The CDR3 sequence: CASSSPGSNSYEQYF. For the CDR3, the DNA is TGTGCCAGCAGTTCCCCCGGCAGCAACTCCTACGAGCAGTACTTC.

This chain connects TRBV18 to TRBJ2-3, with TRBD2 identical over 7 bases. The CDR3 is 13 amino acids. Germline assignment: CDR1 KGHSH and CDR2 LQKENI. With V trimmed by 3 bases and J by 7 bases, 4 bases remained unmatched. CDR3 bases: TGTGCCAGCTCACCGGGAGCGGGAAATACGCAGTATTTT. Amino acids: CASSPGAGNTQYF.

This clone was seen only a few times. This sequence joins TRBV5-1 and TRBJ2-6, with D hard to call. Germline V gene sequence: CDR1 SGHRS, CDR2 YFSETQ. V lost 4 bases, J lost 0 bases, and 5 bases lay in between. The CDR3 contains 14 residues. Here the CDR3 reads CASSPISGANVLTF. The CDR3 nucleotides read TGCGCCAGCAGCCCGATCTCTGGGGCCAACGTCCTGACTTTC.

V is TRBV6-1 and J is TRBJ2-7, with D uncertain. The CDR3 totals 13 residues. Deletions cut 4 bases from V and 7 bases from J, with 14 bases between. Germline loops: CDR1 MNHNS, CDR2 SASEGT. The CDR3 region has the DNA TGTGCCAGCAGTGGTCACAGTCGGCGGGAGCAGTACTTC. As protein: CASSGHSRREQYF.

The rearrangement joins TRBV7-8 to TRBJ2-3; D is uncertain. The CDR3 consists of 16 residues. Germline assignment: CDR1 SGHVS and CDR2 FQNEAQ. Trimming left V 2 bases short and J 4 bases short, with 16 bases between. The CDR3 DNA reads TGTGCCAGCAGCTTATTTTGGGCCGGAGTGTCAGATACGCAGTATTTT. It specifies CASSLFWAGVSDTQYF.

In nucleotides, the CDR3 is TGTGCCACCTCGACAGGGGAGACAGATACGCAGTATTTT. Encoded protein: CATSTGETDTQYF. The chain combines TRBV10-3 with TRBJ2-3, with 8 bases identical to TRBD1. The CDR3 is 13 residues long. The trim removed 10 bases at V and 3 bases at J, leaving 6 bases unmatched. Germline values: CDR1 ENHRY, CDR2 SYGVKD.

This chain uses TRBV5-1 with TRBJ1-1; 7 bases match TRBD1. Germline CDR1 reads SGHRS; CDR2 reads YFSETQ. The CDR3 consists of 13 residues. V dropped 3 bases and J dropped 5; count of bases not matched to a gene: 4. The CDR3 DNA sequence: TGCGCCAGCAGCTCGACAGGGAGGACTGAAGCTTTCTTT. Translation: CASSSTGRTEAFF.

The chain recombines TRBV7-9 with TRBJ2-1; 13 bases align to TRBD2. Germline trimming cut 5 bases from V and 8 bases from J; bases unmatched to any gene: 3. The CDR3 is 14 residues long. Germline V gene sequence: CDR1 SEHNR, CDR2 FQNEAQ (reference sequence). CDR3 protein: CASSLGLAGDEQFF. Written as DNA, the CDR3 is TGTGCCAGCAGCCTAGGACTAGCGGGAGATGAGCAGTTCTTC.

Of note for this clone: This may be a read error, as it is one base from a much larger clone. Other DNA sequences in the sample encode the same CDR3. This chain links TRBV10-3 with TRBJ2-7; 11 nucleotides match TRBD2. This CDR3 comprises 14 residues. V lost 2 bases to trimming and J lost 3 bases; unmatched junction nucleotides: 0. The germline CDR1 and CDR2 sequences are ENHRY and SYGVKD. CDR3 DNA sequence: TGTGCCATCAGTGAGGGACTAGCGGGCTACGAGCAGTACTTC. Translation gives CAISEGLAGYEQYF.

The rearrangement links TRBV28 to TRBJ2-7; the match to TRBD2 covers 9 bases. Germline V lookup: CDR1 MDHEN, CDR2 SYDVKM. CDR3 size: 17 residues. V gave up 2 bases and J gave up 4 bases; unmatched junction bases: 12. The DNA for the CDR3 is TGTGCCAGCAGTTTAAGTGGGGGGAGGCTAGCGGGATACGAGCAGTACTTC. Translation gives CASSLSGGRLAGYEQYF.

This clone was detected only once. The CDR3 sequence: CASSLGDRGTNEKLFF. DNA of the CDR3: TGCGCCAGCAGCTTGGGCGACAGGGGGACTAATGAAAAACTGTTTTTT. This sequence joins TRBV5-1 and TRBJ1-4, with 9 bases identical to TRBD1. Per the germline V gene, CDR1 is SGHRS and CDR2 is YFSETQ. The CDR3 has 16 amino acids. V gave up 0 bases and J gave up 2 bases; unmatched junction bases: 2.

The V gene is TRBV5-1, the J gene TRBJ2-3; TRBD1 agrees at 8 bases. The CDR3 is 14 amino acids. V shed 4 bases, J shed 6 bases, and the junction held 7 bases outside the gene matches. The germline V gene has CDR1 SGHRS and CDR2 YFSETQ. CDR3 DNA sequence: TGCGCCAGCAGCCCGGGACAGGATTGGGATACGCAGTATTTT. Residues: CASSPGQDWDTQYF. The full variable domain, rest sourced from reference TRBV5-1 and TRBJ2-3, is KAGVTQTPRYLIKTRGQQVTLSCSPISGHRSVSWYQQTPGQGLQFLFEYFSETQRNKGNFPGRFSGRQFSNSRSEMNVSTLELGDSALYLCASSPGQDWDTQYFGPGTRLTVL.

V and J are TRBV7-8 and TRBJ2-1; no definite D call. The CDR3 loop spans 15 amino acids. V was shortened by 1 base and J by 0 bases, with 7 bases between the two germline ends. CDR1 and CDR2 (germline): SGHVS, FQNEAQ. The DNA for the CDR3 is TGTGCCAGCAGCTTAGGGGCCCGCTCCTACAATGAGCAGTTCTTC. The encoded protein is CASSLGARSYNEQFF.